Detailed here is one T cell receptor beta chain. Roughly 27,000 T cell genomes, or about 200 ng DNA, went into the sorted-subset replicate PCRs. Here immunoSEQ multiplex PCR was the method, and the copy in TCRdb shows in-frame clones only, minus some. The sample includes around 650,000 clones, about 95% seen only once; the top ten take about 0.12%. The V gene end was trimmed by 5 bases and the J gene end by 5 bases; junction bases not matched to a gene: 2. The germline gives CDR1 SGHVS, CDR2 FQNEAQ. This CDR3 contains 14 residues. This specimen belongs to a study of shared clonotypes between healthy human individuals. It was CD45RO-negative cells, positively selected for CCR7, that made up naive CD8 cells, with terminally differentiated effector memory CD45RA+ cells excluded.

Sequencing used naive CD8+ T cells sorted from blood. The source is a woman aged 25-40 years in good health. This sequence joins TRBV7-8 and TRBJ2-7; 14 nucleotides line up with TRBD2. CDR3 DNA: TGTGCCAGCAGCCTGACTAGCGGGAGGGACGAGCAGTACTTC. It codes for CASSLTSGRDEQYF.